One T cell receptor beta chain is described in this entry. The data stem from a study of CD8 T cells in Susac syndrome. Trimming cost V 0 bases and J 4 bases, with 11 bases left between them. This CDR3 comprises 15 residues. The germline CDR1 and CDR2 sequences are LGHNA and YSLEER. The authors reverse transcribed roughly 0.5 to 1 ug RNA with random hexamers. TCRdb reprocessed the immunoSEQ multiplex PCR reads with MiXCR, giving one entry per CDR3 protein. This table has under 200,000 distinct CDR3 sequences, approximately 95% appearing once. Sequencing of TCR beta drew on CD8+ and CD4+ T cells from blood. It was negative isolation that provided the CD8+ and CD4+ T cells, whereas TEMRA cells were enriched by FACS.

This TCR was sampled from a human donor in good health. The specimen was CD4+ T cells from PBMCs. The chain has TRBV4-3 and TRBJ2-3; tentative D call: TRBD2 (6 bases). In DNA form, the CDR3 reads TGCGCCAGCAGCCAAGATCGACGGGGGTCAGATACGCAGTATTTT. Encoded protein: CASSQDRRGSDTQYF.